These T cell receptor beta chains were read from a single sample in a study of blood T cell repertoires in COVID-19. The repertoire was sequenced with immunoSEQ multiplex PCR; TCRdb's copy has only in-frame clones and lacks some. The table shows over 250,000 clones, with approximately 85% occurring only once. Sequenced material: peripheral blood. These receptor sequences come from a woman aged 25 to 39 with acute or convalescent COVID-19. Both conserved end residues are part of each CDR3. The D gene is left open where the match is weak. Clone size, where shown, is once, few, many, or a class for clones that have expanded.

size,D,J,V,DNA,CDR3
-,TRBD2,TRBJ2-1,TRBV5-1,TGCGCCAGCAGTCTTAGGACTAGCGCCGATGAGCAGTTCTTC,CASSLRTSADEQFF
-,-,TRBJ2-7,TRBV29-1,TGCAGCGTTGAAGACAGCTACGAGCAGTACTTC,CSVEDSYEQYF
-,-,TRBJ2-7,TRBV18,TGTGCCAGCTCAGGCAGTTCCTACGAGCAGTACTTC,CASSGSSYEQYF
-,TRBD2,TRBJ2-1,TRBV4-3,TGCGCCAGCAGCCAGCAGCCGGGACTAGCGACCTACAATGAGCAGTTCTTC,CASSQQPGLATYNEQFF
few,-,TRBJ1-2,TRBV14,TGTGCCAGCAGCCAAGACAGGGCTAACTATGGCTACACCTTC,CASSQDRANYGYTF
once,-,TRBJ2-3,TRBV6-6,TGTGCCAGCAGTTACCGAGGGAGGACGAACACAGATACGCAGTATTTT,CASSYRGRTNTDTQYF
-,-,TRBJ1-3,TRBV19,TGTGCCAGTAGTATGAAAGGGGATGGAAACACCATATATTTT,CASSMKGDGNTIYF
-,-,TRBJ1-2,TRBV18,TGTGCCAGCTCACCAATGTCGGCGGCGGTTAGGTATGGCTACACCTTC,CASSPMSAAVRYGYTF
once,-,TRBJ1-1,TRBV6-5,TGTGCCAGCAGTTACGAGCAGGCGGGAAAAGGGAGGGCTTTCTTT,CASSYEQAGKGRAFF
-,TRBD2,TRBJ2-1,TRBV27,TGTGCCAGCAGTTTGGAGCGGGGACCCTGGGATGAGCAGTTCTTC,CASSLERGPWDEQFF
once,TRBD1,TRBJ2-1,TRBV29-1,TGCAGCGTTGAATTTTGGACAGGTAGGGAGAATGAGCAGTTCTTC,CSVEFWTGRENEQFF
-,-,TRBJ2-1,TRBV21-1,TGTGCCAGCAGCAAAGCGCGTGAAGGGGTGTCCTACAATGAGCAGTTCTTC,CASSKAREGVSYNEQFF
-,-,TRBJ1-2,TRBV6-5,TGTGCCAGCAGGGGACACGAGGGTAACAACTATGGCTACACCTTC,CASRGHEGNNYGYTF
-,TRBD2,TRBJ2-7,TRBV2,TGTGCCAGCACCCGCGGACTAGCGGAGACCTACGAGCAGTACTTC,CASTRGLAETYEQYF
-,TRBD2,TRBJ2-1,TRBV24-1,TGTGCCACCAGTGATCGGACTAGCAATGAGCAGTTCTTC,CATSDRTSNEQFF
-,-,TRBJ2-3,TRBV21-1,TGTGCCAGCAGCAAAATCGAGCGGGAGAGTCCAGATACGCAGTATTTT,CASSKIERESPDTQYF
-,TRBD2,TRBJ2-7,TRBV19,TGTGCCAGTAGCACTAGCGGGAGTGGGTACGAGCAGTACTTC,CASSTSGSGYEQYF
-,-,TRBJ2-1,TRBV29-1,TGCAGCGTCAGTAGCGGTTACTACAATGAGCAGTTCTTC,CSVSSGYYNEQFF
once,-,TRBJ2-2,TRBV6-5,TGTGCCAGCAGGCCAACAGGACGAGGGGAGCTGTTTTTT,CASRPTGRGELFF
-,TRBD2,TRBJ2-5,TRBV5-1,TGCGCCAGCAGCCCTCTGACTAGCGGGCGGGAGACCCAGTACTTC,CASSPLTSGRETQYF
-,-,TRBJ2-3,TRBV6-2/TRBV6-3,TGTGCCAGCAGCAGACACAGGGTAGGCACAGATACGCAGTATTTT,CASSRHRVGTDTQYF
-,-,TRBJ1-1,TRBV6-2/TRBV6-3,TGTGCCAGCAGCCGTGTGGGTCCGGGCACTGAAGCTTTCTTT,CASSRVGPGTEAFF
-,TRBD2,TRBJ2-5,TRBV9,TGTGCCAGCAGCGTAGACGGGAGGGCTTGGGAGACCCAGTACTTC,CASSVDGRAWETQYF
-,-,TRBJ2-5,TRBV24-1,TGTGCCACCAGTGACCCCTCGGGACTGCCCATTGGGACCCAGTACTTC,CATSDPSGLPIGTQYF
-,-,TRBJ2-1,TRBV15,TGTGCCACCAGCAGAACTAGCCGGCAAGGAATATACAATGAGCAGTTCTTC,CATSRTSRQGIYNEQFF
once,-,TRBJ1-2,TRBV6-2/TRBV6-3,TGTGCCAGCAGCCAACAGGGACCCTATGGCTACACCTTC,CASSQQGPYGYTF
-,-,TRBJ1-1,TRBV30,TGTGCCTGGAGCCAACCCGCGGGGGAAGCTTTCTTT,CAWSQPAGEAFF
-,-,TRBJ2-1,TRBV11-2,TGTGCCAGCAGCTTAATAGCCAATGAGCAGTTCTTC,CASSLIANEQFF
-,-,TRBJ1-2,TRBV6-5,TGTGCCAGCAGTTACTCAGGGGATAACTATGGCTACACCTTC,CASSYSGDNYGYTF
-,-,TRBJ2-7,TRBV5-6,TGTGCCAGCAGCCGAGCCTACGAGCAGTACTTC,CASSRAYEQYF
-,-,TRBJ2-2,TRBV27,TGTGCCAGCAGTTTAGAGGCCAGGGTCTGGGGCGGGGAGCTGTTTTTT,CASSLEARVWGGELFF
-,-,TRBJ1-5,TRBV2,TGTGCCAGCAGTGTGGCAGTTAGCAATCAGCCCCAGCATTTT,CASSVAVSNQPQHF
-,TRBD1,TRBJ2-3,TRBV25-1,TGTGCCAGCAGGACAGGGTCTGGTTTGACCGATACGCAGTATTTT,CASRTGSGLTDTQYF
-,TRBD2,TRBJ2-1,TRBV10-3,TGTGCCATCAGCGCGGCTAGCGGGAGTGTACGGGTGCAGTTCTTC,CAISAASGSVRVQFF
-,TRBD1,TRBJ2-5,TRBV30,TGTGCCTGGAGTCCAGGACAGGGGGCAAGAGAGACCCAGTACTTC,CAWSPGQGARETQYF
-,TRBD1,TRBJ2-7,TRBV5-1,TGCGCCAGCAGCACGGGGACAGCAGATTCCTACGAGCAGTACTTC,CASSTGTADSYEQYF
-,-,TRBJ1-1,TRBV3-1/TRBV3-2,TGTGCCAGCAGCCAAGATCCCTCGAACACTGAAGCTTTCTTT,CASSQDPSNTEAFF
-,TRBD2,TRBJ2-5,TRBV10-1,TGCGCCAGCAGTGACATAGCGGGAGGCGAGACCCAGTACTTC,CASSDIAGGETQYF
-,TRBD2,TRBJ2-3,TRBV2,TGTGCCAGCAGTGACGGACTAGCGGTTGGCCAGGATACGCAGTATTTT,CASSDGLAVGQDTQYF
-,TRBD1,TRBJ2-3,TRBV7-9,TGTGCCAGCAGCCCCGCGACAGGGACGACATCAGATACGCAGTATTTT,CASSPATGTTSDTQYF
-,TRBD1,TRBJ1-1,TRBV19,TGTGCCAGTAGCCCGAGGGACAGTAGCATTGAAGCTTTCTTT,CASSPRDSSIEAFF
-,TRBD1,TRBJ1-4,TRBV11-2,TGTGCCAGCAGCTTATCCCTCAACAGGGGGAATGAAAAACTGTTTTTT,CASSLSLNRGNEKLFF
-,-,TRBJ1-2,TRBV7-2,TGTGCCAGCAGCTCCCCGGGAACCCACTATGGCTACACCTTC,CASSSPGTHYGYTF
-,-,TRBJ2-7,TRBV24-1,TGTGCCACCAGTGATTCTAGCGTGCTGGGCTACGAGCAGTACTTC,CATSDSSVLGYEQYF
once,-,TRBJ2-5,TRBV25-1,TGTGCCAGCAGTGAATCACTGGCCATAGCCGGGACCCAGTACTTC,CASSESLAIAGTQYF
-,-,TRBJ1-4,TRBV15,TGTGCCACCAGGAGACAACCTCGGAGTGAAAAACTGTTTTTT,CATRRQPRSEKLFF
-,-,TRBJ1-2,TRBV6-5,TGTGCCAGCAGTTACTCGAAACAGGCCTATGGCTACACCTTC,CASSYSKQAYGYTF
-,TRBD2,TRBJ2-3,TRBV7-2,TGTGCCAGCAGCTCCGGCCAGCGGGAAGGCACAGATACGCAGTATTTT,CASSSGQREGTDTQYF
-,-,TRBJ1-2,TRBV30,TGTGCCTGCCCTGGGGGAGGGGGCTACACCTTC,CACPGGGGYTF
-,TRBD2,TRBJ2-7,TRBV19,TGTGCCAGTAGTATAAGGGGGACTAGCGGCTACGAGCAGTACTTC,CASSIRGTSGYEQYF
few,TRBD2,TRBJ2-7,TRBV5-5,TGTGCCAGCAGCTTGTTGACTAGCGGGAGTTACGAGCAGTACTTC,CASSLLTSGSYEQYF